The rows below give T cell receptor beta chains drawn from one sample of a study of blood T cell repertoires in COVID-19. The repertoire was sequenced with immunoSEQ multiplex PCR; TCRdb's copy has only in-frame clones and lacks some. The data show a few hundred thousand clones, over 65% seen once. Sequencing was carried out using peripheral blood. These receptors were taken from a human donor with acute or convalescent COVID-19. The donor label of this sample is uncertain. The CDR3 runs from the conserved cysteine through the conserved F or W. D genes are given only for firm matches. Clone size is given for some rows only: seen once, a few or many times, or a class if the clone is expanded.

>TRBV28|-|TRBJ1-6|-
CASSLGGGWSPLHF
TGTGCCAGCAGTTTAGGTGGGGGCTGGTCACCCCTCCACTTT
>TRBV7-8|-|TRBJ1-1|-
CASSLARMNTEAFF
TGTGCCAGCAGCTTAGCGCGTATGAACACTGAAGCTTTCTTT
>TRBV28|few|TRBJ1-2|-
CASIPPGSDGYTF
TGTGCCAGCATCCCCCCCGGGTCCGATGGCTACACCTTC
>TRBV3-1/TRBV3-2|-|TRBJ2-7|TRBD2
CASSQDWGGGGVYEQYF
TGTGCCAGCAGCCAAGATTGGGGCGGGGGGGGTGTCTACGAGCAGTACTTC
>TRBV24-1|-|TRBJ1-2|TRBD1
CATSEPDRNYGYTF
TGTGCCACCAGTGAACCGGACAGGAACTATGGCTACACCTTC
>TRBV7-6|-|TRBJ2-2|TRBD1
CASSPSAGQGATGELFF
TGTGCCAGCAGCCCAAGTGCCGGACAGGGGGCGACCGGGGAGCTGTTTTTT
>TRBV27|few|TRBJ2-1|-
CATQGWPSSYNEQFF
TGTGCCACCCAGGGTTGGCCGAGCTCCTACAATGAGCAGTTCTTC
>TRBV10-3|-|TRBJ1-6|TRBD1
CAITDRVGSPLHF
TGTGCCATTACGGACAGGGTAGGCTCACCCCTCCACTTT
>TRBV5-6|-|TRBJ1-1|TRBD1
CASSSGLDRGQVKAFF
TGTGCCAGCAGTTCAGGCCTGGACAGGGGGCAAGTAAAAGCTTTCTTT
>TRBV12-5|-|TRBJ1-1|-
CASARQLNTEAFF
TGTGCTAGTGCGAGACAGCTGAACACTGAAGCTTTCTTT
>TRBV7-6|-|TRBJ2-7|-
CASSKNQIPDEQYF
TGTGCCAGCAGCAAAAACCAGATCCCCGACGAGCAGTACTTC
>TRBV3-1/TRBV3-2|once|TRBJ2-1|TRBD1
CASSQNRGPNEQFF
TGTGCCAGCAGCCAGAACAGGGGGCCCAATGAGCAGTTCTTC
>TRBV10-2|-|TRBJ2-6|TRBD1
CASGEQGWPGANVLTF
TGCGCCAGCGGGGAACAGGGGTGGCCTGGGGCCAACGTCCTGACTTTC
>TRBV5-5|-|TRBJ1-5|TRBD1
CASSPFTGEHQPQHF
TGTGCCAGCAGCCCTTTCACAGGGGAACATCAGCCCCAGCATTTT
>TRBV11-2|-|TRBJ1-1|-
CASSLERSGIEAFF
TGTGCCAGCAGCTTAGAGCGCAGCGGCATTGAAGCTTTCTTT
>TRBV12-2|-|TRBJ2-2|-
CASRLEWAGANTGELFF
TGTGCAAGTCGCTTAGAGTGGGCGGGAGCGAACACCGGGGAGCTGTTTTTT
>TRBV28|many|TRBJ1-2|-
CASSTQIGRGAGYTF
TGTGCCAGCAGTACCCAGATCGGACGGGGGGCTGGCTACACCTTC
>TRBV29-1|-|TRBJ1-1|-
CSVDSRVTEAFF
TGCAGCGTTGACAGCCGGGTCACTGAAGCTTTCTTT
>TRBV27|-|TRBJ1-2|TRBD1
CASRGADRGYGYTF
TGTGCCAGCAGGGGGGCGGACAGGGGGTATGGCTACACCTTC
>TRBV6-5|-|TRBJ2-5|-
CASRHRETQYF
TGTGCCAGCAGACACAGGGAGACCCAGTACTTC
>TRBV28|-|TRBJ1-6|TRBD1
CASSPGTGLSSYNSPLHF
TGTGCCAGCAGCCCCGGGACAGGGCTTAGCTCCTATAATTCACCCCTCCACTTT
>TRBV5-1|-|TRBJ1-4|TRBD1
CASSSGFGTVNEKLFF
TGCGCCAGCAGCTCAGGTTTCGGGACAGTGAATGAAAAACTGTTTTTT
>TRBV7-9|-|TRBJ1-3|-
CASSFAGQGNTIYF
TGTGCCAGCAGCTTTGCAGGACAAGGCAACACCATATATTTT